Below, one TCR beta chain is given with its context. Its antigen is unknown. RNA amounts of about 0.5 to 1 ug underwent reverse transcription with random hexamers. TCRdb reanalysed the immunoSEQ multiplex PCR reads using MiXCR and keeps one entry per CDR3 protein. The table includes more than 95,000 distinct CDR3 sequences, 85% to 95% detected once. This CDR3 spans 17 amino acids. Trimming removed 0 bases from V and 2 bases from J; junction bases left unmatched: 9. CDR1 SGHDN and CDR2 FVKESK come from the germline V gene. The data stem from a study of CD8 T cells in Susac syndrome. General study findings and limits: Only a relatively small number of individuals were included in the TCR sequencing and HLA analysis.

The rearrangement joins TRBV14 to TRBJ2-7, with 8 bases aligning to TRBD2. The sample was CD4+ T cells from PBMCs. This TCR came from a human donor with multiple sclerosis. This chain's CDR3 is CASSQDRDSGAAYEQYF. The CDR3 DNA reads TGTGCCAGCAGCCAAGACCGGGATAGCGGGGCAGCCTACGAGCAGTACTTC.